Listed below are T cell receptor beta chains from one sample, sequenced in a study of shared clonotypes between healthy human individuals. Method: immunoSEQ multiplex PCR; TCRdb's copy keeps in-frame clones and lacks some. The profile shows some 2.4 million clones, under 95% of them singletons. The source material was naive CD4+ T cells from PBMCs. These receptors all stem from a man aged 18-30 years in good health. Some clones in this sample may be carry-over from other donors' samples. CDR3s include the opening cysteine and the closing phenylalanine or tryptophan. The order of the fields is J gene, clone size, D gene, V gene, CDR3 DNA, CDR3 protein. D genes are given only for firm matches. Clone size is not always given. Where it is, it says once, few, many or a class for expanded clones.

j_call: TRBJ2-5
clone_size: .
d_call: TRBD2
v_call: TRBV7-2
cdr3_nt: TGTGCCAGCAGCTATGGGACTACCCAAGAGACCCAGTACTTC
cdr3_aa: CASSYGTTQETQYF

j_call: TRBJ2-2
clone_size: .
d_call: .
v_call: TRBV18
cdr3_nt: TGTGCCAGCTCACCCGCCACAGACTATCCCGGGGAGCTGTTTTTT
cdr3_aa: CASSPATDYPGELFF

j_call: TRBJ1-5
clone_size: .
d_call: .
v_call: TRBV18
cdr3_nt: TGTGCCAGCTCAGACGGGGGGGATCAGCCCCAGCATTTT
cdr3_aa: CASSDGGDQPQHF

j_call: TRBJ2-3
clone_size: .
d_call: .
v_call: TRBV7-9
cdr3_nt: TGTGCCAGCAGCTTAGGTTACGAGTTTTACATGGATACGCAGTATTTT
cdr3_aa: CASSLGYEFYMDTQYF

j_call: TRBJ1-2
clone_size: once
d_call: .
v_call: TRBV19
cdr3_nt: TGTGCCAGTAGTATGACCTCCTATGGCTACACCTTC
cdr3_aa: CASSMTSYGYTF

j_call: TRBJ2-7
clone_size: once
d_call: .
v_call: TRBV6-5
cdr3_nt: TGTGCCAGCAGTTACTCGGAGCAGAAGCTGTACGAGCAGTACTTC
cdr3_aa: CASSYSEQKLYEQYF

j_call: TRBJ2-1
clone_size: .
d_call: .
v_call: TRBV25-1
cdr3_nt: TGTGCCAGCAGTGCAATGACTGTCGCTGAGCAGTTCTTC
cdr3_aa: CASSAMTVAEQFF

j_call: TRBJ2-1
clone_size: .
d_call: TRBD2
v_call: TRBV7-2
cdr3_nt: TGTGCCAGCAGCTTACTTGGACTAGGTTACAATGAGCAGTTCTTC
cdr3_aa: CASSLLGLGYNEQFF

j_call: TRBJ2-2
clone_size: .
d_call: .
v_call: TRBV5-1
cdr3_nt: TGCGCCAGCAGCTCGGACCCCACCGGGGAGCTGTTTTTT
cdr3_aa: CASSSDPTGELFF

j_call: TRBJ2-2
clone_size: few
d_call: .
v_call: TRBV9
cdr3_nt: TGTGCCAGCAGCGTAGCCGGGAGCACCGGGGAGCTGTTTTTT
cdr3_aa: CASSVAGSTGELFF

j_call: TRBJ1-1
clone_size: .
d_call: .
v_call: TRBV4-1
cdr3_nt: TGCGCCAGCAGCCTTCGTCCCGACAGCGGGGAAGGCTTCTTT
cdr3_aa: CASSLRPDSGEGFF

j_call: TRBJ1-3
clone_size: .
d_call: .
v_call: TRBV2
cdr3_nt: TGTGCCACAGCAGGAGGGACTCTCAACTCTGGAAACACCATATATTTT
cdr3_aa: CATAGGTLNSGNTIYF

j_call: TRBJ2-1
clone_size: .
d_call: .
v_call: TRBV7-7
cdr3_nt: TGTGCCAGCAGCCCGGCAACCTGGGCAGGATTGAATGAGCAGTTCTTC
cdr3_aa: CASSPATWAGLNEQFF

j_call: TRBJ2-5
clone_size: .
d_call: .
v_call: TRBV5-1
cdr3_nt: TGCGCCAGCAGCTTGGAGGCAGGGGTACTCCAAGAGACCCAGTACTTC
cdr3_aa: CASSLEAGVLQETQYF

j_call: TRBJ2-7
clone_size: once
d_call: TRBD1
v_call: TRBV28
cdr3_nt: TGTGCCAGCAGCCGACAGGGGCGCCCTCCCTACGAGCAGTACTTC
cdr3_aa: CASSRQGRPPYEQYF

j_call: TRBJ2-5
clone_size: .
d_call: TRBD1
v_call: TRBV28
cdr3_nt: TGTGCCAGCAGTTTTCAGGGGGCGGTAGAGACCCAGTACTTC
cdr3_aa: CASSFQGAVETQYF

j_call: TRBJ2-1
clone_size: .
d_call: TRBD2
v_call: TRBV6-5
cdr3_nt: TGTGCCAGCAGTTACGTGGGACTAGCGGGGTCAAATGAGCAGTTCTTC
cdr3_aa: CASSYVGLAGSNEQFF

j_call: TRBJ2-1
clone_size: .
d_call: .
v_call: TRBV2
cdr3_nt: TGTGCCAGCAGTTCTAGGGGACACACGAATGAGCAGTTCTTC
cdr3_aa: CASSSRGHTNEQFF

j_call: TRBJ2-7
clone_size: .
d_call: .
v_call: TRBV5-1
cdr3_nt: TGCGCCAGCAGCTTTTCGTCTGGCGACTCCTACGAGCAGTACTTC
cdr3_aa: CASSFSSGDSYEQYF

j_call: TRBJ2-1
clone_size: .
d_call: .
v_call: TRBV5-1
cdr3_nt: TGCGCCAGCAACCCGGACACCCGCTCCTACAATGAGCAGTTCTTC
cdr3_aa: CASNPDTRSYNEQFF

j_call: TRBJ1-1
clone_size: few
d_call: .
v_call: TRBV28
cdr3_nt: TGTGCCAGCAGTTTATTAGGTGGGGAAGACACTGAAGCTTTCTTT
cdr3_aa: CASSLLGGEDTEAFF

j_call: TRBJ1-5
clone_size: .
d_call: .
v_call: TRBV7-9
cdr3_nt: TGTGCCAGCAGCTTAGTGGGAAGCAATCAGCCCCAGCATTTT
cdr3_aa: CASSLVGSNQPQHF

j_call: TRBJ1-2
clone_size: .
d_call: .
v_call: TRBV6-1
cdr3_nt: TGTGCCAGCAGTGAAGCAGGGACAAGGTATGGCTACACCTTC
cdr3_aa: CASSEAGTRYGYTF

j_call: TRBJ1-4
clone_size: .
d_call: .
v_call: TRBV28
cdr3_nt: TGTGCCAGCAGACCTGCACAGGGCCGAGAAAAACTGTTTTTT
cdr3_aa: CASRPAQGREKLFF

j_call: TRBJ2-3
clone_size: .
d_call: .
v_call: TRBV4-3
cdr3_nt: TGCGCCAGCAGCCAAGCGGTAGGACAGACAGATACGCAGTATTTT
cdr3_aa: CASSQAVGQTDTQYF

j_call: TRBJ1-1
clone_size: few
d_call: .
v_call: TRBV7-8
cdr3_nt: TGTGCCAGCAGCTTAGGTCCGACGGGCACTGAAGCTTTCTTT
cdr3_aa: CASSLGPTGTEAFF